These 16 T cell receptor beta chains share one sample of origin, sequenced in a study of T cell responses to AZD1222 COVID-19 vaccine. Measured with immunoSEQ multiplex PCR; TCRdb has only the in-frame clones, and not every one. The sample lists roughly 90,000 clones, around 91% occurring once. Sample: peripheral blood, taken 28 days after the second AZD1222 dose. The origin of the receptors is an adult who received the AZD1222 COVID-19 vaccine.

The CDR3 spells CASSKGASYEQYF. The CDR3 nucleotides read TGTGCCAGCAGTAAGGGGGCATCCTACGAGCAGTACTTC. V gene TRBV27 combines with J gene TRBJ2-7; 7 bases align to TRBD1. The CDR3 spans 13 residues. V gave up 5 bases and J gave up 1 base; unmatched junction bases: 2. In germline, CDR1 is MNHEY, CDR2 SMNVEV (reference sequence).

The chain links TRBV30 to TRBJ1-2, with D perhaps TRBD1 (6 bases). Trimming left V 5 bases short and J 7 bases short, with 14 bases between. This CDR3 comprises 12 residues. CDR1 GTSNPN and CDR2 SVGIG come from the germline V gene (reference sequence). The CDR3 loop reads CAWVRGRGGYTF. The DNA of the CDR3 is TGTGCCTGGGTCAGGGGAAGAGGTGGCTACACCTTC.

This rearrangement joins TRBV18 to TRBJ1-6; a possible D gene is TRBD1 (5 bases). V was trimmed by 8 bases and J by 10 bases, leaving 12 bases between them. This CDR3 comprises 12 residues. Germline lookup yields CDR1 KGHSH and CDR2 LQKENI. CDR3 loop: CASQQGASPLHF. The CDR3 coding sequence is TGTGCCAGCCAACAAGGGGCCTCACCCCTCCACTTT.

This clone appeared once. The rearrangement links TRBV7-9 to TRBJ1-1, with D tentatively TRBD1 (6 bases). The CDR3 loop spans 18 amino acids. V was trimmed by 5 bases and J by 0 bases, leaving 22 bases between them. Germline loops: CDR1 SEHNR, CDR2 FQNEAQ (reference sequence). The CDR3 bases are TGTGCCAGCAGCACCTGGGGTCAGGGGTACGAAATGAACACTGAAGCTTTCTTT. This gives the protein CASSTWGQGYEMNTEAFF.

This clone has only one observation. The genes are TRBV12-3 or TRBV12-4 and TRBJ2-3, with 7 positions matching TRBD1. This CDR3 is built from 13 residues. J lost 8 bases, V lost 5 bases, and 7 bases had no gene match. The CDR3 is CASSLTGSGTQYF. The CDR3 DNA reads TGTGCCAGCAGTCTGACAGGGTCTGGTACGCAGTATTTT.

The rearrangement joins TRBV4-2 to TRBJ2-5; 7 nucleotides match TRBD2. The V gene end was trimmed by 0 bases and the J gene end by 5 bases; junction bases not matched to a gene: 6. The germline CDR1 and CDR2 sequences are LGHNA and YNFKEQ. The CDR3 is made up of 15 amino acids. The CDR3 DNA follows: TGTGCCAGCAGCCAAGAAGGACTAGTCGGGGAGACCCAGTACTTC. Residues: CASSQEGLVGETQYF.

The V call is TRBV7-3, the J call TRBJ2-5, with D possibly matching TRBD2 (6 bases). The germline V gene encodes CDR1 SGHTA and CDR2 FQGTGA. This CDR3 region has 14 residues. Trimming took 0 bases from V and 3 from J, leaving 8 bases between them. CDR3 amino acids: CASSLTSGKETQYF. The CDR3 DNA is TGTGCCAGCAGCTTAACTAGCGGAAAAGAGACCCAGTACTTC.

This chain joins TRBV12-3 or TRBV12-4 and TRBJ1-5; D not certain. The CDR3 length is 12 residues. Deletions cut 4 bases from V and 9 bases from J, with 10 bases between. The CDR3 DNA follows: TGTGCCAGCAGTTCTCGGATGTGGCCCCAGCATTTT. Protein product: CASSSRMWPQHF.

The V gene is TRBV18, the J gene TRBJ1-2; tentative D call: TRBD1 (5 bases). The V end was cut by 8 bases, the J end by 6 bases, with 37 bases between. CDR1 KGHSH and CDR2 LQKENI come from the germline V gene. The CDR3 is made up of 20 amino acids. The CDR3 here is CASTSSLPGGGSKRGHGYTF. DNA for the CDR3: TGTGCCAGCACCTCGAGCCTACCGGGGGGAGGGAGCAAAAGAGGTCATGGCTACACCTTC.

This clone was counted once. This rearrangement joins TRBV5-5 to TRBJ1-1, with unresolved D. CDR1 and CDR2 (germline): SGHKS, YYEKEE (reference sequence). The CDR3 is made up of 17 amino acids. V was trimmed by 1 base and J by 0 bases, leaving 16 bases between them. As DNA, the CDR3 is TGTGCCAGCAGCTTGAGCTGGCAGAGCTTCATGAACACTGAAGCTTTCTTT. It encodes CASSLSWQSFMNTEAFF.

This clone has just one count. The chain recombines TRBV11-3 with TRBJ2-1, with 13 bases matching TRBD2. The germline gives CDR1 SGHNT, CDR2 YENEEA. The ends lost 0 bases at V and 0 bases at J; junction bases unmatched: 2. This CDR3 comprises 18 residues. CDR3 sequence: CASSLELAGGSSYNEQFF. CDR3 coding DNA: TGTGCCAGCAGCTTAGAACTAGCGGGAGGGAGCTCCTACAATGAGCAGTTCTTC.

CDR3 DNA sequence: TGTGCCAGCAGTATCTCGGCCCCGATTCGTTTACCCCTCCACTTT. Protein: CASSISAPIRLPLHF. This chain connects TRBV27 to TRBJ1-6; D not certain. CDR1 MNHEY and CDR2 SMNVEV come from the germline V gene (reference sequence). The CDR3 has 15 amino acids. V lost 5 bases and J lost 12, with 20 bases in between.

The CDR3 reads CAISVDREIGGYTF. The DNA for the CDR3 is TGTGCCATCAGCGTGGACAGGGAAATCGGCGGCTACACCTTC. This rearrangement joins TRBV10-3 to TRBJ1-2; the match to TRBD1 covers 8 bases. V trimming: 6 bases; J trimming: 8 bases; junction bases outside the gene matches: 11. CDR1 is ENHRY and CDR2 is SYGVKD in the germline V gene. The CDR3 totals 14 residues.

This chain's CDR3 is CASSRTSRDYGYTF. DNA for the CDR3: TGTGCCAGCAGCCGTACATCGAGGGACTATGGCTACACCTTC. The genes are TRBV6-5 and TRBJ1-2; D gene uncertain. The germline CDR1 and CDR2 sequences are MNHEY and SVGAGI. V was trimmed by 6 bases and J by 3 bases, leaving 14 bases between them. The CDR3 is 14 residues long.

This chain joins TRBV3-1 (or the pseudogene TRBV3-2) and TRBJ2-3; 8 bases align to TRBD2. Germline CDR1 is LGHDT and CDR2 is YNNKEL (reference sequence). The CDR3 has 16 amino acids. J gave up 3 bases and V 2 bases, and 7 bases lay outside the gene matches. CDR3 residues: CASSQISGMVTDTQYF. CDR3 DNA sequence: TGTGCCAGCAGCCAAATTAGCGGGATGGTGACAGATACGCAGTATTTT.

The chain has TRBV15 and TRBJ1-2; D is ambiguous. This CDR3 has 16 amino acids. V lost 3 bases, J lost 2 bases, and 16 bases lay in between. Germline V gene sequence: CDR1 LNHNV, CDR2 YYDKDF (reference sequence). CDR3 region: CATSRDPGSVNYGYTF. In nucleotides, the CDR3 is TGTGCCACCAGCAGGGACCCGGGGTCCGTCAACTATGGCTACACCTTC. Using reference TRBV15 and TRBJ1-2 for the parts outside the CDR3, the full variable domain is DAMVIQNPRYQVTQFGKPVTLSCSQTLNHNVMYWYQQKSSQAPKLLFHYYDKDFNNEADTPDNFQSRRPNTSFCFLDIRSPGLGDTAMYLCATSRDPGSVNYGYTFGSGTRLTVV.